The rows below give T cell receptor beta chains drawn from one sample of a study of cytomegalovirus exposure and HLA in healthy donors. The protocol was immunoSEQ multiplex PCR, while the TCRdb copy is restricted to in-frame clones and leaves out a portion. The sample includes roughly 180,000 clones, 77% seen only once; the top ten take about 1.5%. Sequenced input: PBMCs. These receptors all come from a woman under 40 in good health and CMV-seropositive. The CDR3 runs from the conserved cysteine through the conserved F or W. The order of the fields is clone size, D gene, J gene, V gene, CDR3 DNA, CDR3 protein. A D gene is named only where the DNA matches it firmly. Clone size is not always given. Where it is, it says once, few, many or a class for expanded clones.

>NA|NA|TRBJ2-1|TRBV7-6
TGTGCCAGCAGCTTAGCGGGAGCTAGAGACAATGAGCAGTTCTTC
CASSLAGARDNEQFF
>NA|NA|TRBJ2-3|TRBV29-1
TGCAGCGTTGGACTGGATCTCACAGATACGCAGTATTTT
CSVGLDLTDTQYF
>NA|NA|TRBJ2-3|TRBV5-8
TGTGCCAGCAGCTTGGAAGTCCGGAGTACGCAGTATTTT
CASSLEVRSTQYF
>NA|TRBD2|TRBJ2-3|TRBV19
TGTGCCAGTAGTATAGGCGGACTAGCGGGATCAGATACGCAGTATTTT
CASSIGGLAGSDTQYF
>NA|NA|TRBJ1-2|TRBV7-9
TGTGCCAGCAGCTTAGCTTTCGGAAACCAGGACTATGGCTACACCTTC
CASSLAFGNQDYGYTF
>NA|TRBD1|TRBJ2-3|TRBV11-2
TGTGCCAGCAGCTTGGTTACAGGGGGCACAGATACGCAGTATTTT
CASSLVTGGTDTQYF
>NA|NA|TRBJ2-2|TRBV4-3
TGCGCCAGCAGCCAAGGACGGCGGGAAGTAGAAGGCACCGGGGAGCTGTTTTTT
CASSQGRREVEGTGELFF
>once|NA|TRBJ2-2|TRBV28
TGTGCCAGCGGGGAGAGGGAGAGCACCGGGGAGCTGTTTTTT
CASGERESTGELFF
>NA|TRBD1|TRBJ1-5|TRBV29-1
TGCAGCGTTGGGGACAGTTATCAGCCCCAGCATTTT
CSVGDSYQPQHF
>few|TRBD2|TRBJ2-3|TRBV4-1
TGCGCCAGCAGCCTGACTAGCGGGAAAACAGATACGCAGTATTTT
CASSLTSGKTDTQYF
>NA|NA|TRBJ2-2|TRBV19
TGTGCCAGTAGTATCATTCGGGGAACCGGGGAGCTGTTTTTT
CASSIIRGTGELFF
>NA|TRBD1|TRBJ2-3|TRBV10-3
TGTGCCATCAGGCGACAGGGTACAGATACGCAGTATTTT
CAIRRQGTDTQYF
>NA|TRBD2|TRBJ2-7|TRBV5-1
TGCGCCAGCAGCTACAATAGCGGGAAATATGTGTACGAGCAGTACTTC
CASSYNSGKYVYEQYF
>NA|NA|TRBJ2-1|TRBV10-3
TGTGCCATCAGTGAGTCTAAGAGAGGGACTGAGACGGTGCCCAGGAACAATGAGCAGTTCTTC
CAISESKRGTETVPRNNEQFF
>NA|TRBD2|TRBJ2-7|TRBV7-8
TGTGCCACTAGTCAGCGGGAGGGAGACGAGCAGTACTTC
CATSQREGDEQYF
>NA|TRBD2|TRBJ2-5|TRBV7-2
TGTGCCAGCAGCTTAGCACGGGGGGAAGAGACCCAGTACTTC
CASSLARGEETQYF
>NA|NA|TRBJ1-3|TRBV27
TGTGCCAGCAGTCCGACGGGACTAGGAAACACCATATATTTT
CASSPTGLGNTIYF
>NA|TRBD2|TRBJ2-7|TRBV4-1
TGCGCCAGCAGCCAAGATTCAGCGGGGTTCTCCTACGAGCAGTACTTC
CASSQDSAGFSYEQYF
>NA|NA|TRBJ1-1|TRBV29-1
TGCAGCGTTGATGTAACGGGGGGGACTGAAGCTTTCTTT
CSVDVTGGTEAFF
>NA|NA|TRBJ1-1|TRBV9
TGTGCCAGCAGCACAACGACAGAAGAAGCTTTCTTT
CASSTTTEEAFF
>few|NA|TRBJ2-1|TRBV7-9
TGTGCCAGCAGCCGAGGGGGGAGGGAGGTCAATGAGCAGTTCTTC
CASSRGGREVNEQFF
>NA|TRBD2|TRBJ2-7|TRBV19
TGTGCCAGTAGTACACTAGCGGGTCTCTACGAGCAGTACTTC
CASSTLAGLYEQYF
>few|TRBD1|TRBJ1-3|TRBV2
TGTGCCAGCAGCGACAGGGCCTCTGGAAACACCATATATTTT
CASSDRASGNTIYF
>NA|TRBD1|TRBJ2-5|TRBV19
TGTGCCAGTAGCAGTGGACAGGTCGGGAAGACCCAGTACTTC
CASSSGQVGKTQYF
>NA|NA|TRBJ1-2|TRBV30
TGTGCCTGGAGATCGGAGCCAAACTATGGCTACACCTTC
CAWRSEPNYGYTF
>NA|TRBD2|TRBJ2-1|TRBV10-1
TGCGCCAGCAGTGACTCGACTAGCGGGAGTGGCGATGAGCAGTTCTTC
CASSDSTSGSGDEQFF
>NA|TRBD1|TRBJ1-2|TRBV7-2
TGTGCCAGCAGCTTAGCGGAGGGGGCCGACTATGGCTACACCTTC
CASSLAEGADYGYTF
>few|NA|TRBJ2-7|TRBV27
TGTGCCAGCAGTTTCGGGACTGGGTCCTACGAGCAGTACTTC
CASSFGTGSYEQYF
>NA|TRBD1|TRBJ1-2|TRBV5-1
TGCGCCAGCAGCTTCGGGACAGACTATGGCTACACCTTC
CASSFGTDYGYTF
>NA|NA|TRBJ2-7|TRBV30
TGTGCCTGGAGTCCAGGACACAACACCTACGAGCAGTACTTC
CAWSPGHNTYEQYF
>NA|NA|TRBJ1-3|TRBV5-1
TGCGCCAGCAGCTCGGGACTTATAGGCCCCGCGTACTCTGGAAACACCATATATTTT
CASSSGLIGPAYSGNTIYF
>NA|TRBD2|TRBJ2-1|TRBV9
TGTGCCAGCAGCGTTTATCTAGCGGGGTTCAATGAGCAGTTCTTC
CASSVYLAGFNEQFF
>NA|NA|TRBJ1-2|TRBV6-5
TGTGCCAGCAGTAAGAGGACAGCCCTCTATGGCTACACCTTC
CASSKRTALYGYTF
>NA|NA|TRBJ1-1|TRBV5-6
TGTGCCAGCAGCTCTTCGGGGGGGGGCACTGAAGCTTTCTTT
CASSSSGGGTEAFF
>NA|NA|TRBJ1-2|TRBV6-5
TGTGCCAGCGGATTCCGGGAAGGCACAGTCGGCTACACCTTC
CASGFREGTVGYTF
>NA|TRBD1|TRBJ2-5|TRBV12-5
TGTGCTAGTGGTAAGGGGAGACAGGGGGCTCTCCAAGAGACCCAGTACTTC
CASGKGRQGALQETQYF
>NA|TRBD2|TRBJ2-1|TRBV30
TGTGCCTGGACCGGGACTAGCGCTTCGTACTACAATGAGCAGTTCTTC
CAWTGTSASYYNEQFF
>NA|TRBD1|TRBJ1-2|TRBV19
TGTGCCAGTAGCCCGACAGGGGTCGGTGGCTACACCTTC
CASSPTGVGGYTF
>NA|TRBD2|TRBJ2-5|TRBV6-1
TGTGCCAGCAGTGAAGAGGCGGGAGGGCTGGAGACCCAGTACTTC
CASSEEAGGLETQYF
>NA|NA|TRBJ2-7|TRBV4-2
TGTGCCAGCAGCCAAGACCGCTCCTTCGGCGAGCAGTACTTC
CASSQDRSFGEQYF
>NA|NA|TRBJ2-2|TRBV7-3
TGTGCCAGCAGCTCCCCCGTCGGCACCGGGGAGCTGTTTTTT
CASSSPVGTGELFF
>NA|TRBD2|TRBJ2-7|TRBV27
TGTGCCAGCACAGAAGCGGGAGGTCCCTCACATAGCTCCTACGAGCAGTACTTC
CASTEAGGPSHSSYEQYF
>NA|NA|TRBJ1-1|TRBV11-2
TGTGCCAGCAGCTTAGGTGTACAAACGAACACTGAAGCTTTCTTT
CASSLGVQTNTEAFF
>once|NA|TRBJ2-5|TRBV5-8
TGTGCCAGCAGCCCGCGAGGAAACGGAGAGACCCAGTACTTC
CASSPRGNGETQYF
>NA|TRBD2|TRBJ2-5|TRBV9
TGTGCCAGCAGCGTGGGACTAGAGCTTCAAGAGACCCAGTACTTC
CASSVGLELQETQYF
>NA|TRBD1|TRBJ1-1|TRBV7-9
TGTGCCAGCACCTGGACAGGGGGGAACACTGAAGCTTTCTTT
CASTWTGGNTEAFF
>NA|NA|TRBJ2-7|TRBV10-2
TGCGCCAGCAGTGAGTCGCGGCAGGGGTACGAGCAGTACTTC
CASSESRQGYEQYF
>NA|TRBD1|TRBJ2-7|TRBV10-3
TGTGCCATCAGTGAGGGGGGGACAGGACCCTCCTACGAGCAGTACTTC
CAISEGGTGPSYEQYF
>few|NA|TRBJ1-2|TRBV19
TGTGCCAGTAGTACCGTCGCGGGGCAAAATGGCTACACCTTC
CASSTVAGQNGYTF
>NA|NA|TRBJ1-1|TRBV6-1
TGTGCCAGCCCCTCTGTCGAGATTGAGGACACTGAAGCTTTCTTT
CASPSVEIEDTEAFF
>few|TRBD1|TRBJ1-2|TRBV6-5
TGTGCCAGCAGTGACTTAGGGACAGCCTTCGGAGGCTACACCTTC
CASSDLGTAFGGYTF
>few|TRBD2|TRBJ2-7|TRBV11-3
TGTGCCAGCAGCTTGGAAACTAGCGGGAGTTACCACGAGCAGTACTTC
CASSLETSGSYHEQYF
>few|NA|TRBJ2-5|TRBV7-2
TGTGCCAGCAGCCCCGACCGAGGAGAGACCCAGTACTTC
CASSPDRGETQYF
>NA|TRBD1|TRBJ1-4|TRBV7-2
TGTGCCAGCAGCGCGGGACAGGGGGCAGCAACTAATGAAAAACTGTTTTTT
CASSAGQGAATNEKLFF